This is a list of T cell receptor beta chains from one sample in a study of spatial heterogeneity in lung cancer. TCRdb re-called the 5' RACE reads through MiXCR, storing one row per CDR3 protein. Here the sample spans about 5,700 distinct CDR3 sequences, around 15% being singletons. The sample was lung tumor tissue, taken at surgery. The receptor source for this set is a female donor with early-stage non-small cell lung cancer. The CDR3 runs from the conserved cysteine through the conserved F or W. The D gene is left open where the match is weak. Size values are once, few and many counts, or a class for expanded clones, and some rows have none.

D: TRBD1
J: TRBJ1-1
size: medium-sized
V: TRBV29-1
DNA: TGCAGCGGCAACAGGGGGCTGACTGAAGCTTTCTTT
CDR3: CSGNRGLTEAFF

D: .
J: TRBJ1-1
size: .
V: TRBV4-2
DNA: TGTGCCAGCAGCCATCATCAGGACAACAAATACACTGAAGCTTTCTTT
CDR3: CASSHHQDNKYTEAFF

D: .
J: TRBJ1-5
size: medium-sized
V: TRBV3-1
DNA: TGTGCCAGCAGCCCCGGACTCCAGGCCAATGGGGACCAGCATTTT
CDR3: CASSPGLQANGDQHF

D: .
J: TRBJ2-1
size: many
V: TRBV6-6
DNA: TGTGCCAGCAGCCCAGGGGTTATCTCCTACAATGAGCAGTTCTTC
CDR3: CASSPGVISYNEQFF

D: .
J: TRBJ1-1
size: medium-sized
V: TRBV15
DNA: TGTGCCACCAGCAGACCCCACAGGGATTTGAACACTGAAGCTTTCTTT
CDR3: CATSRPHRDLNTEAFF

D: TRBD1
J: TRBJ2-3
size: many
V: TRBV5-4
DNA: TGTGCCAGCAGCCAGCAGGGACAGGGTAACGCAGATACGCAGTATTTT
CDR3: CASSQQGQGNADTQYF

D: TRBD1
J: TRBJ2-7
size: medium-sized
V: TRBV27
DNA: TGTGCCAGCAGTCAAGGGACAGGGCTTAACTACGAGCAGTACTTC
CDR3: CASSQGTGLNYEQYF

D: .
J: TRBJ2-5
size: medium-sized
V: TRBV10-1
DNA: TGCGCCACCAAACAAGAGACCCAGTACTTC
CDR3: CATKQETQYF

D: TRBD2
J: TRBJ2-3
size: medium-sized
V: TRBV19
DNA: TGTGCCAGTAGTCTCCCGGCTAGCGGGCTCACAGATACGCAGTATTTT
CDR3: CASSLPASGLTDTQYF

D: TRBD2
J: TRBJ2-5
size: many
V: TRBV15
DNA: TGTGCCACCAGCAGAGCAGATAGCGGGGGCCAAGAGACCCAGTACTTC
CDR3: CATSRADSGGQETQYF

D: TRBD1
J: TRBJ2-6
size: many
V: TRBV6-5
DNA: TGTGCCAGCAGTCGGGACAGCCTCTCTGGGGCCATCCTGACTTTC
CDR3: CASSRDSLSGAILTF

D: .
J: TRBJ1-5
size: .
V: TRBV6-6
DNA: TGTGCCAGCAGTGAGGCGTTCAATCAGCCCCAGCATTTT
CDR3: CASSEAFNQPQHF

D: .
J: TRBJ2-2
size: many
V: TRBV6-5
DNA: TGTGCCAGCAGAGACCCGAACACCGGGGAGCTGTTTTTT
CDR3: CASRDPNTGELFF

D: .
J: TRBJ2-7
size: medium-sized
V: TRBV5-1
DNA: TGCGCCAGCAGCTTCAATACCCTAGACTTCTACGAGCAGTACTTC
CDR3: CASSFNTLDFYEQYF

D: TRBD1
J: TRBJ2-3
size: many
V: TRBV7-9
DNA: TGTGCCAGCAGCTTAGGCGAGGGACAGCGCACAGATACGCAGTATTTT
CDR3: CASSLGEGQRTDTQYF

D: .
J: TRBJ2-1
size: medium-sized
V: TRBV7-2
DNA: TGTGCCAGCCATGCAGCGTTTTCCTACAATGAGCAGTTCTTC
CDR3: CASHAAFSYNEQFF

D: .
J: TRBJ2-1
size: medium-sized
V: TRBV3-1
DNA: TGTGCCAGCAGCCGCAAGGGAGGCAATGAGCAGTTCTTC
CDR3: CASSRKGGNEQFF

D: TRBD2
J: TRBJ2-1
size: .
V: TRBV12-3/TRBV12-4
DNA: TGTGCCAGCAGGACTAGCGGGAGTGTCCATGAGCAGTTCTTC
CDR3: CASRTSGSVHEQFF

D: .
J: TRBJ2-1
size: medium-sized
V: TRBV20-1
DNA: TGCAGTGCTAGTTTTGAGTCCCGAAATGAGCAGTTCTTC
CDR3: CSASFESRNEQFF

D: TRBD1
J: TRBJ1-2
size: many
V: TRBV28
DNA: TGTGCCAGCAGTGGCGGACAGGAGGCTTACTATGGCTACACCTTC
CDR3: CASSGGQEAYYGYTF

D: .
J: TRBJ1-1
size: many
V: TRBV6-1
DNA: TGTGCCAGCGAGTATACCAGAAACATGAACACTGAAGCTTTCTTT
CDR3: CASEYTRNMNTEAFF

D: .
J: TRBJ2-1
size: medium-sized
V: TRBV29-1
DNA: TGCAGCGTTGCGGACGGCCTCAATGAGCAGTTCTTC
CDR3: CSVADGLNEQFF

D: .
J: TRBJ2-2
size: medium-sized
V: TRBV19
DNA: TGTGCCAGTAGTACAGGTCCAAACACCGGGGAGCTGTTTTTT
CDR3: CASSTGPNTGELFF

D: TRBD2
J: TRBJ2-3
size: medium-sized
V: TRBV9
DNA: TGTGCCAGCAGCGTACTAGCGGGAGCAGTCTCGGGAGATACGCAGTATTTT
CDR3: CASSVLAGAVSGDTQYF

D: TRBD1
J: TRBJ1-3
size: medium-sized
V: TRBV9
DNA: TGTGCCAGCAGCGTAGCCCCTGACAGGGCAGGTGAAAACACCATATATTTT
CDR3: CASSVAPDRAGENTIYF

D: .
J: TRBJ2-2
size: medium-sized
V: TRBV5-1
DNA: TGCGCCAGCAGGGGAGACTCCGGGGAGCTGTTTTTT
CDR3: CASRGDSGELFF

D: .
J: TRBJ2-5
size: medium-sized
V: TRBV5-1
DNA: TGCGCCAGCAGCTTGGGTTCTATTCAAGAGACCCAGTACTTC
CDR3: CASSLGSIQETQYF

D: TRBD2
J: TRBJ2-5
size: many
V: TRBV12-3/TRBV12-4
DNA: TGTGCCAGCAGTCGTCATAGCGGGAGGGAGACCCAGTACTTC
CDR3: CASSRHSGRETQYF

D: .
J: TRBJ2-7
size: medium-sized
V: TRBV2
DNA: TGTGCCAGCAGTGACAATCCCGGGACTTCCTACGAGCAGTACTTC
CDR3: CASSDNPGTSYEQYF

D: TRBD2
J: TRBJ2-5
size: many
V: TRBV20-1
DNA: TGCAGTGCTAGGACTAGCGGGAGTGTCATGAGCCAAGAGACCCAGTACTTC
CDR3: CSARTSGSVMSQETQYF

D: .
J: TRBJ1-2
size: medium-sized
V: TRBV20-1
DNA: TGCAGTGCTAGAGGGACCGGATTATATGGCTACACCTTC
CDR3: CSARGTGLYGYTF

D: .
J: TRBJ2-1
size: once
V: TRBV27
DNA: TGTGCCAGCAGTTCCTTCGGGACGGTTGACCGAAATGAGCAGTTCTTC
CDR3: CASSSFGTVDRNEQFF

D: .
J: TRBJ2-1
size: medium-sized
V: TRBV29-1
DNA: TGCAGCGGGAGGACTTACTCCTACAATGAGCAGTTCTTC
CDR3: CSGRTYSYNEQFF

D: .
J: TRBJ2-3
size: many
V: TRBV11-3
DNA: TGTGCCAGCAGCTTAGAGTCGGGAGATACGCAGTATTTT
CDR3: CASSLESGDTQYF

D: .
J: TRBJ2-3
size: many
V: TRBV19
DNA: TGTGCCAGTAGTATCTCCCCCCAGATTGCAGATACGCAGTATTTT
CDR3: CASSISPQIADTQYF

D: .
J: TRBJ1-1
size: many
V: TRBV29-1
DNA: TGCAGCGGATTGACAGATAAGAACACTGAAGCTTTCTTT
CDR3: CSGLTDKNTEAFF

D: TRBD2
J: TRBJ2-3
size: many
V: TRBV9
DNA: TGTGCCAGCAGCGGCGGGACTAGCGGGCTCACAGATACGCAGTATTTT
CDR3: CASSGGTSGLTDTQYF

D: .
J: TRBJ2-1
size: large
V: TRBV20-1
DNA: TGCAGTGCCTCCAAAATCTACCCCCCGTTCTTC
CDR3: CSASKIYPPFF

D: TRBD1
J: TRBJ1-3
size: medium-sized
V: TRBV6-1
DNA: TGTGCCAGCAGGACGGACAGGGGGCAGAACACCATATATTTT
CDR3: CASRTDRGQNTIYF

D: .
J: TRBJ1-2
size: medium-sized
V: TRBV3-1
DNA: TGTGCCAGCAGCCGCAGGGTTGAGGTTTATGGCTACACCTTC
CDR3: CASSRRVEVYGYTF

D: .
J: TRBJ2-7
size: medium-sized
V: TRBV5-6
DNA: TGTGCCAGCAGCTGGGGATGGCGGCGAATGGACTTC
CDR3: CASSWGWRRMDF